The 31 T cell receptor beta chains reported below all come from one sample, sequenced in a study of T cell repertoires in cytomegalovirus infection. For these TCRs, the target antigens are not known. TCRdb recomputed calls from the reads with MiXCR, one row per CDR3 protein. The table shows around 110,000 distinct CDR3 sequences, with about 9.5% occurring only once. Sequencing was performed on PBMCs, sequenced either directly or after in vitro stimulation (not recorded which). The source of these receptors is a human donor in good health (CMV status not recorded). Some clones in this sample may be carry-over from other donors' samples.

This clonotype was counted ten times or more. CDR3 region: CASSLGVGGTGRQYV. Written as DNA, the CDR3 is TGTGCCAGCAGCTTAGGAGTCGGGGGGACAGGGCGGCAGTACGTC. V is TRBV7-9 and J is TRBJ2-7; 9 bases agree with TRBD1. Per germline, CDR1 SEHNR and CDR2 FQNEAQ (reference sequence). The ends lost 1 base at V and 9 bases at J; junction bases unmatched: 10. This CDR3 region has 15 residues.

The J gene is TRBJ2-2, the V gene TRBV12-3 or TRBV12-4, with D possibly TRBD1 on 5 matching bases. This CDR3 is 13 amino acids long. V was pared by 4 bases and J by 6 bases, with 9 bases between. The CDR3 DNA reads TGTGCCAGCAGTTACCAGGGTTCCGGGGAGCTGTTTTTT. Translating gives CASSYQGSGELFF.

The rearrangement links TRBV5-4 to TRBJ2-2; D uncertain. The CDR3 spans 14 residues. Germline V gene data show CDR1 as SGHNT and CDR2 as YYREEE (reference sequence). With 0 bases removed from V and 2 bases from J, the gap between germline ends came to 5 bases. The CDR3 DNA is TGTGCCAGCAGCTTGGGATTAAACACCGGGGAGCTGTTTTTT. This encodes CASSLGLNTGELFF. Based on the CDR3 plus reference TRBV5-4 and TRBJ2-2, the full variable domain is ETGVTQSPTHLIKTRGQQVTLRCSSQSGHNTVSWYQQALGQGPQFIFQYYREEENGRGNFPPRFSGLQFPNYSSELNVNALELDDSALYLCASSLGLNTGELFFGEGSRLTVL.

The genes are TRBV19 and TRBJ2-5, with TRBD1 as a possible D gene (5 bases). Looked up from germline, CDR1 is LNHDA and CDR2 is SQIVND (reference sequence). The CDR3 is made up of 15 amino acids. Trimming stripped 1 base from V and 1 base from J, with 10 bases between. Here the CDR3 reads CASSIGARAQETQYF. CDR3 sequence (DNA): TGTGCCAGTAGTATAGGGGCCAGGGCCCAAGAGACCCAGTACTTC. Together with reference TRBV19 and TRBJ2-5, the CDR3 gives the full variable domain: DGGITQSPKYLFRKEGQNVTLSCEQNLNHDAMYWYRQDPGQGLRLIYYSQIVNDFQKGDIAEGYSVSREKKESFPLTVTSAQKNPTAFYLCASSIGARAQETQYFGPGTRLLVL.

This clonotype was seen ten or more times. The chain combines TRBV10-1 with TRBJ2-5; 8 bases agree with TRBD1. Germline V gene lookup returns CDR1 WNHNN and CDR2 SYGVQD (reference sequence). The CDR3 loop spans 15 amino acids. V lost 4 bases, J lost 5 bases, and 9 bases stayed unmatched. CDR3 nucleotides: TGCGCCAGCAGTGGTGGACAGGGTCGGGGGGAGACCCAGTACTTC. It codes for CASSGGQGRGETQYF.

The chain employs TRBV19 and TRBJ2-2; D might be TRBD2 (6 bases). Germline V CDR1 and CDR2: LNHDA, SQIVND (reference sequence). The CDR3 length is 15 residues. Trimming removed 1 base at V and 4 bases at J, with 10 bases between. CDR3: CASSIVAGFTGELFF. DNA for the CDR3: TGTGCCAGTAGTATAGTTGCGGGGTTCACCGGGGAGCTGTTTTTT. Full variable domain (rest looked up from reference TRBV19 and TRBJ2-2): DGGITQSPKYLFRKEGQNVTLSCEQNLNHDAMYWYRQDPGQGLRLIYYSQIVNDFQKGDIAEGYSVSREKKESFPLTVTSAQKNPTAFYLCASSIVAGFTGELFFGEGSRLTVL.

This clonotype has ten or more counts. The chain carries TRBV6-1 and TRBJ2-3; TRBD2 matches at 9 bases. V shed 3 bases and J 6 bases; nucleotides not matched to a gene: 10. This CDR3 is 16 amino acids long. Germline CDR1 MNHNS, CDR2 SASEGT. CDR3 bases: TGTGCCAGCAGTGAGTCTGGCGGGAGGGCGAGGGATACGCAGTATTTT. It encodes CASSESGGRARDTQYF.

This clonotype showed up many times. This chain uses TRBV7-9 with TRBJ2-5; 7 bases match TRBD2. The CDR3 covers 15 residues. V gave up 5 bases and J gave up 4 bases; unmatched junction bases: 10. The germline CDR1 and CDR2 sequences are SEHNR and FQNEAQ (reference sequence). CDR3 sequence reads: CASSPGERESETQYF. The CDR3 DNA follows: TGTGCCAGCAGCCCTGGAGAGCGGGAATCAGAGACCCAGTACTTC. Full variable domain (outside the CDR3, taken from reference TRBV7-9 and TRBJ2-5): DTGVSQNPRHKITKRGQNVTFRCDPISEHNRLYWYRQTLGQGPEFLTYFQNEAQLEKSRLLSDRFSAERPKGSFSTLEIQRTEQGDSAMYLCASSPGERESETQYFGPGTRLLVL.

This clonotype was counted at least ten times. The rearrangement joins TRBV7-2 to TRBJ2-5; 9 positions agree with TRBD2. The length of the CDR3 is 15 residues. The germline gives CDR1 SGHTA, CDR2 FQGNSA. Unmatched junction bases numbered 9, after V lost 5 bases and J lost 5 bases. The CDR3 DNA sequence: TGTGCCAGCAGCCGCTCGCGGGAGGGGTTGGAGACCCAGTACTTC. Translated: CASSRSREGLETQYF.

V and J are TRBV5-4 and TRBJ2-1; TRBD1 is a possible D gene (6 bases). Germline CDR1 reads SGHNT; CDR2 reads YYREEE (reference sequence). V lost 3 bases to trimming and J lost 6 bases, with 13 bases between them. CDR3 size: 14 residues. CDR3 sequence (DNA): TGTGCCAGCAGCTCGATGGACAGCCTCAATGAGCAGTTCTTC. It is translated as CASSSMDSLNEQFF.

This clonotype was seen many times. This rearrangement joins TRBV7-9 to TRBJ1-3; D ambiguous. V dropped 0 bases and J dropped 10 bases, with 10 bases sitting between them. This CDR3 is built from 13 residues. The V gene's germline CDR1 is SEHNR and CDR2 FQNEAQ (reference sequence). The CDR3 sequence: CASSLAKTETIYF. The DNA for the CDR3 is TGTGCCAGCAGCTTAGCCAAAACTGAGACCATATATTTT.

This clonotype was seen repeatedly, ten times or more. This chain connects TRBV5-1 to TRBJ1-1; D uncertain. Trimming removed 4 bases at V and 1 base at J, with 11 bases between. Germline V gene lookup returns CDR1 SGHRS and CDR2 YFSETQ. The CDR3 runs 14 residues. The CDR3 DNA reads as TGCGCCAGCAGCCTTACGACTGGGAACACTGAAGCTTTCTTT. This codes for CASSLTTGNTEAFF.

The genes are TRBV7-2 and TRBJ2-7, with 15 bases that match TRBD2. The V and J ends lost 3 bases and 9 bases, in that order; junction bases with no gene match: 3. Germline V gene lookup returns CDR1 SGHTA and CDR2 FQGNSA. This CDR3 has 14 residues. DNA of the CDR3: TGTGCCAGCAGCTTGGGACTAGCGGGAGGTCGGCAGTACGTC. Translating it yields CASSLGLAGGRQYV.

This clonotype was seen ten or more times. V usage is TRBV12-3 or TRBV12-4 and J usage is TRBJ1-1; TRBD1 agrees at 8 bases. The CDR3 contains 15 residues. V gave up 2 bases and J gave up 5 bases; unmatched junction bases: 7. CDR3 residues: CASSLRGQGGTEAFF. CDR3 coding DNA: TGTGCCAGCAGTTTACGTGGACAGGGAGGTACTGAAGCTTTCTTT.

This sequence joins TRBV12-3 or TRBV12-4 and TRBJ2-7, with D possibly TRBD1 on 5 matching bases. The CDR3 is 14 amino acids. V shed 6 bases and J shed 2 bases, with 14 bases lying between them. The CDR3 is CASSAGIGTYEQYF. CDR3 nucleotides: TGTGCCAGCAGCGCAGGGATCGGAACCTACGAGCAGTACTTC.

This clonotype was observed at least ten times. The chain couples TRBV4-2 to TRBJ1-2; D uncertain. The V end was cut by 2 bases, the J end by 4 bases, with 14 bases between. CDR3 length: 15 residues. From germline, CDR1 is LGHNA and CDR2 YNFKEQ. The CDR3 loop reads CASSQKTARTYGYTF. DNA for the CDR3: TGTGCCAGCAGCCAAAAGACCGCTCGAACCTATGGCTACACCTTC.

In its sample, this clonotype was seen many times. This chain uses TRBV7-2 with TRBJ1-2; tentative D call: TRBD1 (5 bases). The ends were cut back, 1 base at V and 4 bases at J, with 7 bases in the middle. CDR1 and CDR2 (germline): SGHTA, FQGNSA. This CDR3 is 13 amino acids long. CDR3 in amino acids: CASSLGGTYGYTF. In nucleotides, the CDR3 is TGTGCCAGCAGCTTAGGAGGGACCTATGGCTACACCTTC.

This clonotype was seen at least ten times. J is TRBJ2-3 and V is TRBV13; D unresolved. This CDR3 region has 10 residues. CDR1 is PRHDT, CDR2 FYEKMQ, per germline (reference sequence). V was pared by 6 bases and J by 5 bases, with 3 bases between. In DNA, the CDR3 is TGTGCCAGCAGAGGAGATACGCAGTATTTT. Translated: CASRGDTQYF.

The sample holds a few counts of this clonotype. J is TRBJ1-3 and V is TRBV14, with TRBD1 identical over 8 bases. The CDR3 runs to 14 residues. Germline V CDR1 and CDR2: SGHDN, FVKESK. J lost 7 bases, V lost 2 bases, and 4 bases had no gene match. The CDR3 sequence: CASSQRQGINTIYF. In DNA, the CDR3 is TGTGCCAGCAGCCAAAGACAGGGGATCAACACCATATATTTT.

The J gene is TRBJ2-7, the V gene TRBV20-1; D may be TRBD2 (6 bases). This CDR3 has 17 residues. Trimming pared 0 bases from V and 6 bases from J, leaving 24 bases between. The germline gives CDR1 DFQATT, CDR2 SNEGSKA (reference sequence). The DNA for the CDR3 is TGCAGTGCTAGAGATCAATGGTCTAGCGCAACGTGGTTCGAGCAGTACTTC. As protein: CSARDQWSSATWFEQYF.

This clonotype was recorded many times. This sequence joins TRBV7-8 and TRBJ1-5, with 7 bases identical to TRBD1. Trimming removed 6 bases from V and 1 base from J; junction bases left unmatched: 9. The CDR3 loop spans 16 amino acids. Germline V gene data show CDR1 as SGHVS and CDR2 as FQNEAQ. CDR3 DNA sequence: TGTGCCAGCAGTACTAGACAGGGTACCAGCAATCAGCCCCAGCATTTT. It is translated as CASSTRQGTSNQPQHF. The full variable domain, its missing parts supplied by reference TRBV7-8 and TRBJ1-5, is GAGVSQSPRYKVAKRGQDVALRCDPISGHVSLFWYQQALGQGPEFLTYFQNEAQLDKSGLPSDRFFAERPEGSVSTLKIQRTQQEDSAVYLCASSTRQGTSNQPQHFGDGTRLSIL.

This clonotype has only a few counts. The V gene is TRBV7-8, the J gene TRBJ1-5; D uncertain. V lost 1 base and J lost 6, with 10 bases in between. There are 14 residues in the CDR3. Per the germline V gene, CDR1 is SGHVS and CDR2 is FQNEAQ. The CDR3 spells CASSLGGLAQPQHF. Here the CDR3 DNA reads TGTGCCAGCAGCTTAGGAGGGTTGGCTCAGCCCCAGCATTTT.

This clonotype was observed a handful of times. The CDR3 DNA reads as TGCGCCAGCAGCCAAGAATACCTAGCGGGAGACGAGCAGTACGTC. Translation gives CASSQEYLAGDEQYV. V is TRBV4-1 and J is TRBJ2-7; 10 bases are a match to TRBD2. Germline CDR1 and CDR2: MGHRA and YSYEKL. The CDR3 contains 15 residues. Trimming removed 0 bases from V and 5 bases from J; junction bases left unmatched: 4.

The V gene is TRBV4-2, the J gene TRBJ2-3; TRBD1 matches 10 bases. The V gene end was trimmed by 1 base and the J gene end by 3 bases; junction bases not matched to a gene: 4. The CDR3 length is 16 residues. The V gene's germline CDR1 is LGHNA and CDR2 YNFKEQ. The CDR3 nucleotides are TGTGCCAGCAGCCAAGGGGGGACAGGGGAGACAGATACGCAGTATTTT. It translates to CASSQGGTGETDTQYF.

V and J are TRBV15 and TRBJ1-5; tentative D call: TRBD1 (6 bases). Per the germline V gene, CDR1 is LNHNV and CDR2 is YYDKDF (reference sequence). The CDR3 contains 15 residues. V lost 0 bases, J lost 6 bases, and 12 bases lay in between. In DNA, the CDR3 is TGTGCCACCAGCAGAGATGCGGGACATGCTCAGCCCCAGCATTTT. Its protein is CATSRDAGHAQPQHF.

This clonotype turned up a few times. The chain uses TRBV4-3 and TRBJ2-2; 10 bases are shared with TRBD2. This CDR3 is built from 19 residues. Germline values: CDR1 LGHNA, CDR2 YSLEER. V dropped 0 bases and J dropped 6; count of bases not matched to a gene: 13. The CDR3 coding sequence is TGCGCCAGCAGCCAAGATATTCTAGCGGGAGTGTTAAGGGCCGGGGAGCTGTTTTTT. Translating it yields CASSQDILAGVLRAGELFF.

In its sample, this clonotype was seen many times. The chain is built from TRBV6-5 and TRBJ1-4; D is undetermined. V lost 2 bases and J lost 7, with 14 bases in between. This CDR3 has 15 amino acids. Looked up from germline, CDR1 is MNHEY and CDR2 is SVGAGI. CDR3 coding DNA: TGTGCCAGCAGTTACATCTGGGAGGGTAGTGAAAAACTGTTTTTT. Translated, it gives CASSYIWEGSEKLFF.

The chain joins TRBV7-9 to TRBJ2-3; tentatively, D is TRBD2 (6 bases). Per germline, CDR1 SEHNR and CDR2 FQNEAQ (reference sequence). With 7 bases removed from V and 4 bases from J, the gap between germline ends came to 12 bases. The CDR3 length is 13 residues. For the CDR3, the DNA is TGTGCCAGCACTGGATGGGGGGCAGATACGCAGTATTTT. Its translation is CASTGWGADTQYF.

This clonotype has ten or more counts. The rearrangement uses TRBV7-8 and TRBJ2-1; TRBD2 agrees at 10 bases. J was trimmed by 5 bases and V by 3 bases; bases with no gene match: 4. In germline, CDR1 is SGHVS, CDR2 FQNEAQ. The CDR3 totals 15 residues. CDR3 bases: TGTGCCAGCAGCTTCGGGACTAGCGACAACAATGAGCAGTTCTTC. It codes for CASSFGTSDNNEQFF.

This clonotype has a count of ten or more. The chain joins TRBV7-8 to TRBJ1-1; D gene unclear. The germline gives CDR1 SGHVS, CDR2 FQNEAQ. The CDR3 spans 14 residues. Trimming took 6 bases from V and 8 from J, leaving 19 bases between them. CDR3 in DNA: TGTGCCAGCAGTCGCGGCGGAGGGTGGGAGGAAGCTTTCTTT. This translates into CASSRGGGWEEAFF. Filled out from reference TRBV7-8 and TRBJ1-1, the complete variable domain reads GAGVSQSPRYKVAKRGQDVALRCDPISGHVSLFWYQQALGQGPEFLTYFQNEAQLDKSGLPSDRFFAERPEGSVSTLKIQRTQQEDSAVYLCASSRGGGWEEAFFGQGTRLTVV.

There are many counts of this clonotype. The J gene is TRBJ2-3, the V gene TRBV12-3 or TRBV12-4, with 9 bases identical to TRBD2. There are 15 residues in the CDR3. V lost 6 bases and J lost 1; bases outside the gene matches: 5. The CDR3 sequence is CASRLLAGGTDTQYF. CDR3 DNA: TGTGCCAGCAGGCTACTAGCGGGCGGCACAGATACGCAGTATTTT.